Listed here are 2 T cell receptor beta chains from one sample, sequenced in a study of breast tumors, draining lymph nodes, adjacent tissues. MiXCR, applied by TCRdb to the multiplex PCR reads, yields one record per CDR3 protein. The table lists about 22,000 distinct CDR3 sequences, about 54% of them singletons. Source material: breast tumor tissue. Receptors originate from a female donor with breast cancer. Some clones in this sample may be carry-over from other donors' samples.

This sequence joins TRBV4-2 and TRBJ2-1; no clear D. The germline CDR1 and CDR2 sequences are LGHNA and YNFKEQ. Trimming removed 4 bases from V and 6 bases from J, with 10 bases in between. The length of the CDR3 is 13 residues. CDR3 residues: CASSPPDANEQFF. The CDR3 nucleotides are TGTGCCAGCAGCCCTCCCGACGCCAATGAGCAGTTCTTC.

The gene calls are TRBV19 and TRBJ1-4; a weak D match, TRBD1 (5 bases). This CDR3 region has 15 residues. V was shortened by 8 bases and J by 11 bases, with 24 bases between the two germline ends. Germline V lookup: CDR1 LNHDA, CDR2 SQIVND (reference sequence). The CDR3 sequence is CASLPPGTPGSKLFF. DNA of the CDR3: TGTGCCAGTTTACCTCCCGGGACCCCAGGGAGTAAACTGTTTTTT.